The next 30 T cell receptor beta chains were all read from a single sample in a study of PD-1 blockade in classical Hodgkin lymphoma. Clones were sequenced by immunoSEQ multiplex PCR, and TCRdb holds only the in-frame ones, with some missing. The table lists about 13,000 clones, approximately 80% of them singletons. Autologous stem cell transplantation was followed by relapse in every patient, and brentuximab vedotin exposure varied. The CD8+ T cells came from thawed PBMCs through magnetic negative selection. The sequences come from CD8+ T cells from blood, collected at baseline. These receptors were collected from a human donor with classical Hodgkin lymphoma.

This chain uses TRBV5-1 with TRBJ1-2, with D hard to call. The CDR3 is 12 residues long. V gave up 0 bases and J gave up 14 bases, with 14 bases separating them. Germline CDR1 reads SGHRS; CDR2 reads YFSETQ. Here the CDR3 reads CASSLEVPLGTF. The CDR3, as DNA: TGCGCCAGCAGCTTGGAAGTCCCACTCGGGACCTTC.

CDR3: CSGIQGGDEQYF. Here the CDR3 DNA reads TGCAGCGGTATTCAGGGAGGGGACGAGCAGTACTTC. The chain links TRBV29-1 to TRBJ2-7, with 7 bases aligning to TRBD2. V shed 7 bases and J 5 bases; nucleotides not matched to a gene: 8. This CDR3 comprises 12 residues. Germline V lookup: CDR1 SQVTM, CDR2 ANQGSEA.

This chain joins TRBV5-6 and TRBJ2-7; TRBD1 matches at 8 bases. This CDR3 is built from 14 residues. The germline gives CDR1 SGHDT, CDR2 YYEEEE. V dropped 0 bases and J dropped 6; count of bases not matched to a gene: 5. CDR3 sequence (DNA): TGTGCCAGCAGCTTGGGCCAGGGGGCGTCCGAGCAGTACTTC. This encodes CASSLGQGASEQYF.

The CDR3 bases are TGTGCCAGCAGCTTATTCGACAGGGGGAACACTGAAGCTTTCTTT. Its protein product is CASSLFDRGNTEAFF. This chain links TRBV11-2 with TRBJ1-1, with 8 bases identical to TRBD1. Trimming cost V 2 bases and J 1 base; bases outside gene matches: 3. The CDR3 has 15 amino acids. CDR1 and CDR2 from the germline V gene are SGHAT and FQNNGV.

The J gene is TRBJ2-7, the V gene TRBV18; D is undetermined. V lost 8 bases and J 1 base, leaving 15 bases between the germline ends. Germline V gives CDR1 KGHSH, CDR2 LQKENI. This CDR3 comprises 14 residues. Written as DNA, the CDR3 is TGTGCCAGCGCCCCCCCGGCAGGTTCCTACGAGCAGTACTTC. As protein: CASAPPAGSYEQYF.

The CDR3 nucleotides are TGTGCCAGCAGCGCCTCGTTGGGACAGGGTAGTGAAGCTTTCTTT. It translates to CASSASLGQGSEAFF. The chain is built from TRBV9 and TRBJ1-1, with 9 bases lining up with TRBD1. The CDR3 is 15 amino acids. V shed 3 bases and J 7 bases; nucleotides not matched to a gene: 10. CDR1 SGDLS and CDR2 YYNGEE come from the germline V gene.

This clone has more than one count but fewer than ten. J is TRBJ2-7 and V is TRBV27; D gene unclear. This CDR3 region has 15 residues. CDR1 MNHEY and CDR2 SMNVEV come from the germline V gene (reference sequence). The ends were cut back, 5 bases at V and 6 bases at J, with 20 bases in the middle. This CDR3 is CASSPLLGSGSEQYF. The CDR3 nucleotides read TGTGCCAGCAGTCCCCTTTTAGGGTCGGGCTCCGAGCAGTACTTC.

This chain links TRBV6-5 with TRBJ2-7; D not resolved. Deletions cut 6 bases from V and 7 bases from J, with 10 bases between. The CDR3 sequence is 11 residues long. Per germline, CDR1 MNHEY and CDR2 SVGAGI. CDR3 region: CASRTFGEQYF. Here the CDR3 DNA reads TGTGCCAGCAGGACCTTTGGGGAGCAGTACTTC.

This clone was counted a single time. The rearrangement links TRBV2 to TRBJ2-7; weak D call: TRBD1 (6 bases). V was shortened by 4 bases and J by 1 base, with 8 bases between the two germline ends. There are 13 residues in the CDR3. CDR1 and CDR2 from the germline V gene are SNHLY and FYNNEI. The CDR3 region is CASSGTASYEQYF. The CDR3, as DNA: TGTGCCAGCAGTGGGACAGCTTCCTACGAGCAGTACTTC.

CDR3 DNA sequence: TGTGCCAGCAGCCCCTTTCCGGGAGCCTACGAGCAGTACTTC. Amino acid sequence: CASSPFPGAYEQYF. The chain has TRBV7-2 and TRBJ2-7; D is perhaps TRBD2 (6 bases). V shed 5 bases and J shed 2 bases, with 13 bases lying between them. CDR1 is SGHTA, CDR2 FQGNSA, per germline. CDR3 length equals 14 residues.

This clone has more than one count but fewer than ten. CDR3 residues: CASSEYRGISNSPLHF. CDR3 DNA: TGTGCCAGCAGTGAATATCGGGGGATCTCCAATTCACCCCTCCACTTT. This rearrangement joins TRBV2 to TRBJ1-6; weak D call: TRBD1 (5 bases). Trimming removed 2 bases at V and 7 bases at J, with 15 bases between. Germline CDR1 SNHLY, CDR2 FYNNEI. The CDR3 length is 16 residues.

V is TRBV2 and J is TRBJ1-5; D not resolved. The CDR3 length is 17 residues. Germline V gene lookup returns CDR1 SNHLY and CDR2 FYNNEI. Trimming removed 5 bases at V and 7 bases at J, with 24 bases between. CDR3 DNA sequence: TGTGCCAGCAGTTCATCCCTTATAGGACCCGGACGACAGCCCCAGCATTTT. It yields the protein CASSSSLIGPGRQPQHF.

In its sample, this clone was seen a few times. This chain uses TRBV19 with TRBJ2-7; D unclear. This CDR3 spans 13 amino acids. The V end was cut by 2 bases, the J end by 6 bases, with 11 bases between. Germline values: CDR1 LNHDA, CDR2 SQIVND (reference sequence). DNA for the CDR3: TGTGCCAGTAGTATACTGGGGTTCGGCGAGCAGTACTTC. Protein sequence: CASSILGFGEQYF.

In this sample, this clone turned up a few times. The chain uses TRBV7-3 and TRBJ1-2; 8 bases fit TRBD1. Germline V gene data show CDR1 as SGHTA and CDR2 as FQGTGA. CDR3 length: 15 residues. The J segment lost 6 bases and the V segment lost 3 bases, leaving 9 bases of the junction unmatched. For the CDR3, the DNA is TGTGCCAGCAGCTTCGAGGGGCAGGGGGCTAATGGCTACACCTTC. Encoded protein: CASSFEGQGANGYTF. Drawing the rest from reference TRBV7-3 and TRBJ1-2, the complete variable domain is GAGVSQTPSNKVTEKGKYVELRCDPISGHTALYWYRQSLGQGPEFLIYFQGTGAADDSGLPNDRFFAVRPEGSVSTLKIQRTERGDSAVYLCASSFEGQGANGYTFGSGTRLTVV.

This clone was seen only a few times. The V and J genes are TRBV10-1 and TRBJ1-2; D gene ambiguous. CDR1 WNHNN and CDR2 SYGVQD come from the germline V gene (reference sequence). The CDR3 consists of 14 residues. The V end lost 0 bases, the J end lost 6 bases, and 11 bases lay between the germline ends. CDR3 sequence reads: CASSESKGRDGYTF. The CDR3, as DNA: TGCGCCAGCAGTGAGTCCAAGGGCCGAGATGGCTACACCTTC.

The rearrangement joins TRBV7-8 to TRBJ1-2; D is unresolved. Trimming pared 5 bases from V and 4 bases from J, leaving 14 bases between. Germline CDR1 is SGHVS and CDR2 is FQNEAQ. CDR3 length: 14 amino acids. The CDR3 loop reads CASSPYELSYGYTF. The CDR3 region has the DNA TGTGCCAGCAGCCCATATGAATTAAGCTATGGCTACACCTTC.

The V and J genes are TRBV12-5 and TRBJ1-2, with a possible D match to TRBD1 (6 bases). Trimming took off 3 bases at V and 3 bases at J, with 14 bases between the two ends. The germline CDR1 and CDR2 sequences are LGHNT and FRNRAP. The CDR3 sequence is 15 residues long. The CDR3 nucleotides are TGTGCTAGTGGTTTCAGAGACAGGCGATACTATGGCTACACCTTC. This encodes CASGFRDRRYYGYTF.

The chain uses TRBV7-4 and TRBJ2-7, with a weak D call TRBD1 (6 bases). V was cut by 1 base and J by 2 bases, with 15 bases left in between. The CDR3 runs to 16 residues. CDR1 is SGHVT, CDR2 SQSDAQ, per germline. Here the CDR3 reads CASSLVGWTDTYEQYF. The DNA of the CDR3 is TGTGCCAGCAGCTTAGTGGGATGGACAGATACCTACGAGCAGTACTTC.

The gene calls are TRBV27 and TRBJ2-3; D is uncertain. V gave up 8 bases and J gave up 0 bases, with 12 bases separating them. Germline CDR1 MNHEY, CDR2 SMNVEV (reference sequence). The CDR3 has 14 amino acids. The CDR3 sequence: CASQRDTSTDTQYF. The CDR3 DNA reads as TGTGCCAGCCAGCGTGACACTAGCACAGATACGCAGTATTTT.

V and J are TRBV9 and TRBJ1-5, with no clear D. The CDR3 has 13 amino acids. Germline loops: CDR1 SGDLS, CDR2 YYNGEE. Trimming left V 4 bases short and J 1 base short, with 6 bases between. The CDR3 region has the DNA TGTGCCAGCAGCCCGGGGAGCAATCAGCCCCAGCATTTT. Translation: CASSPGSNQPQHF. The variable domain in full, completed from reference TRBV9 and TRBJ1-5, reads DSGVTQTPKHLITATGQRVTLRCSPRSGDLSVYWYQQSLDQGLQFLIQYYNGEERAKGNILERFSAQQFPDLHSELNLSSLELGDSALYFCASSPGSNQPQHFGDGTRLSIL.

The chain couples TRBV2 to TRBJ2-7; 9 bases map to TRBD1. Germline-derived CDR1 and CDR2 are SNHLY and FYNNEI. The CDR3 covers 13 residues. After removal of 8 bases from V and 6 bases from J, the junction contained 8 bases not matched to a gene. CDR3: CASDNRGRGEQYF. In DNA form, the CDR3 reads TGTGCCAGCGATAACAGGGGGCGTGGCGAGCAGTACTTC.

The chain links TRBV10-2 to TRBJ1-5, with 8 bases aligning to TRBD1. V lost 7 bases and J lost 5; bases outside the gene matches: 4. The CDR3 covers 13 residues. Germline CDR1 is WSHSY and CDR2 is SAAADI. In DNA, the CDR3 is TGCGCCAGCAAGGCAGGGGGCTATCAGCCCCAGCATTTT. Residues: CASKAGGYQPQHF.

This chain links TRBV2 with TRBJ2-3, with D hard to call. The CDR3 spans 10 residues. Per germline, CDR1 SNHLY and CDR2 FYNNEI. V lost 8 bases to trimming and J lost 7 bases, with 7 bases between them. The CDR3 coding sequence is TGTGCCAGCCCTTGGTATACGCAGTATTTT. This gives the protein CASPWYTQYF.

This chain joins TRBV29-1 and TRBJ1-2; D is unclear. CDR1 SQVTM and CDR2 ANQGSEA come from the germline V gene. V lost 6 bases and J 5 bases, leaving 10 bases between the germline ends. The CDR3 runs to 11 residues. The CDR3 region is CSVGGVYGYTF. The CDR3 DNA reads TGCAGCGTGGGTGGGGTGTATGGCTACACCTTC.

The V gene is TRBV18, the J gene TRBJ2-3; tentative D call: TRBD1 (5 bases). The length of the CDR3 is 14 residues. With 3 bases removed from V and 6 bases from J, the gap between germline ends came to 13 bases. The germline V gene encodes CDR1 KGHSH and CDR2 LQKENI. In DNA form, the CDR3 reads TGTGCCAGCTCACCTGCCCCCAGGGTGGATACGCAGTATTTT. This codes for CASSPAPRVDTQYF.

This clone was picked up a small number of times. CDR3 amino acids: CASSLEGYLSPLHF. DNA of the CDR3: TGCGCCAGCAGCTTGGAAGGCTACTTATCACCCCTCCACTTT. The chain is built from TRBV5-1 and TRBJ1-6; D not resolved. Trimming removed 0 bases from V and 10 bases from J, with 11 bases in between. The CDR3 length is 14 residues. Germline values: CDR1 SGHRS, CDR2 YFSETQ.

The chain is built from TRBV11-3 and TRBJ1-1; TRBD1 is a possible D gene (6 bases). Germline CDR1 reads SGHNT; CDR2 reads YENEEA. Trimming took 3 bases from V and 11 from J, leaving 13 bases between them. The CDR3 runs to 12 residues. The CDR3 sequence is CASSLGGQWAFF. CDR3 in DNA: TGTGCCAGCAGCTTGGGGGGGCAATGGGCTTTCTTT.

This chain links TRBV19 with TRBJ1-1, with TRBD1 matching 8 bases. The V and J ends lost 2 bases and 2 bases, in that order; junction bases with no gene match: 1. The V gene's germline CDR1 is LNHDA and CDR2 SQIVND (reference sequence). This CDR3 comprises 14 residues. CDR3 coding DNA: TGTGCCAGTAGTATAACAGGGGGTAACACTGAAGCTTTCTTT. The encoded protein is CASSITGGNTEAFF.

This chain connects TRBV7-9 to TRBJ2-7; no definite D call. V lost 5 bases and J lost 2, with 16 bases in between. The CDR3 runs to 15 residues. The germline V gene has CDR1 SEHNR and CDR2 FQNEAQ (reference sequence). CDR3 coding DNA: TGTGCCAGCAGCCCTCCAAGTCAAAGGACCTACGAGCAGTACTTC. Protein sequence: CASSPPSQRTYEQYF.

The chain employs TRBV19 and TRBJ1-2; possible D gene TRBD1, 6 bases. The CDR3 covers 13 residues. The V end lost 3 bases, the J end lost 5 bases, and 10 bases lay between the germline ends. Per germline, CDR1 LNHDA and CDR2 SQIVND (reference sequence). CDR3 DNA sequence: TGTGCCAGTAGTATCACCACAGGGTATGGCTACACCTTC. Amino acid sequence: CASSITTGYGYTF.